This T cell receptor beta chain was captured in a study of T-cell memory formation after mild COVID-19. Study overall: Clusters of TCRs were largely donor specific.

Study-wide results and caveats: Most CD4+ clones that shrank were in CM and EM, while CD8+ ones turned up in EMRA. Detection of some responders pre-infection suggested pre-existing cross-reactive memory T cells participated.

With respect to this clonotype: What it binds is not known.

Per the germline V gene, CDR1 is SGHTA and CDR2 is FQGNSA. The CDR3 extends over 14 amino acids. Trimming removed 2 bases at V and 4 bases at J, with 10 bases between. Using constant-segment primers, 5'RACE produced TCR alpha and TCR beta cDNA libraries carrying sample barcodes and UMIs. TCRdb re-analysed the 5' RACE reads in MiXCR, keeping a single row per CDR3 protein. The sample includes 470,000 or so distinct CDR3 sequences, 15% to 20% of them seen just once. This receptor was taken from an adult woman who had mild COVID-19 (a few samples of this study predate the infection). Cell type and time point are not known. The sequenced material came from PBMCs or a T cell subset sorted from them (not recorded which). J is TRBJ2-3 and V is TRBV7-2; D not certain. Here the CDR3 reads CASSLSSGPDTQYF. The CDR3 DNA sequence: TGTGCCAGCAGCTTAAGTTCAGGCCCAGATACGCAGTATTTT.